The 17 T cell receptor beta chains reported below all come from one sample, sequenced in a study of CD8+ T cells in alopecia areata. RNA extraction was followed by reverse transcription into cDNA, which acted as the sequencing template. Profiled with immunoSEQ multiplex PCR; TCRdb holds only in-frame clones, not every one. The repertoire holds 160,000 or so clones, around 71% seen once, with around 0.9% in the top ten. The treatment here: oral pan-JAK inhibitor, 5-10 mg twice daily. The sequences come from CD4+ T cells sorted from blood, collected at week 4, from a patient treated with tofacitinib. These receptors were collected from a human donor with alopecia areata.

The table lists this clone with a few counts. The chain is built from TRBV29-1 and TRBJ2-3; maybe TRBD2 (6 bases). In germline, CDR1 is SQVTM, CDR2 ANQGSEA. The CDR3 runs to 14 residues. The CDR3 DNA reads as TGCAGTCTCACCCCGCGGGGATCCACAGATACGCAGTATTTT. Its protein product is CSLTPRGSTDTQYF.

The table lists this clone with a few counts. The chain employs TRBV6-1 and TRBJ1-2; unclear D gene. CDR1 and CDR2 from the germline V gene are MNHNS and SASEGT. CDR3 length: 12 amino acids. V lost 8 bases and J lost 4, with 11 bases in between. CDR3 region: CASRSTGYGYTF. Here the CDR3 DNA reads TGTGCCAGCCGAAGCACCGGCTATGGCTACACCTTC.

The chain employs TRBV30 and TRBJ2-2; D is undetermined. Germline CDR1 and CDR2: GTSNPN and SVGIG (reference sequence). V lost 1 base, J lost 9 bases, and 18 bases lay in between. CDR3 length: 15 residues. The DNA of the CDR3 is TGTGCCTGGAGTGCCCGACCTCCCGGTGGTCGGGAGCTGTTTTTT. This encodes CAWSARPPGGRELFF.

This clone occurred a few times. This chain links TRBV12-5 with TRBJ2-5, with 9 positions matching TRBD2. CDR1 and CDR2 from the germline V gene are LGHNT and FRNRAP. The CDR3 extends over 15 amino acids. The junction had 11 bases not matched to a gene; V was cut back by 7 bases and J by 5 bases. The CDR3 region has the DNA TGTGCTAGTGCTATTAGCGGGGGCCGCGGGGAGACCCAGTACTTC. Amino acids: CASAISGGRGETQYF.

J is TRBJ2-3 and V is TRBV5-6; D is tentatively TRBD1 or TRBD2 (5 bases each). V lost 4 bases and J lost 6, with 15 bases in between. Germline loops: CDR1 SGHDT, CDR2 YYEEEE. This CDR3 has 14 residues. In DNA, the CDR3 is TGTGCCAGCAGCGGGACGCTAAGGCGGGATACGCAGTATTTT. It translates to CASSGTLRRDTQYF. The full variable domain, in which reference TRBV5-6 and TRBJ2-3 provide the parts outside the CDR3, is DAGVTQSPTHLIKTRGQQVTLRCSPKSGHDTVSWYQQALGQGPQFIFQYYEEEERQRGNFPDRFSGHQFPNYSSELNVNALLLGDSALYLCASSGTLRRDTQYFGPGTRLTVL.

This clone was seen only a few times. The rearrangement links TRBV25-1 to TRBJ2-7; D gene uncertain. Trimming removed 5 bases from V and 9 bases from J, with 17 bases in between. The CDR3 covers 13 residues. Germline V gene data show CDR1 as MGHDK and CDR2 as SYGVNS. In DNA form, the CDR3 reads TGTGCCAGCAGTCACATGGCCTCTACGATGCAGTACTTC. Protein product: CASSHMASTMQYF.

The gene calls are TRBV29-1 and TRBJ2-3; TRBD1 agrees at 7 bases. The CDR3 length is 13 residues. Germline V gene lookup returns CDR1 SQVTM and CDR2 ANQGSEA. After removal of 5 bases from V and 6 bases from J, the junction contained 8 bases not matched to a gene. In DNA form, the CDR3 reads TGCAGCGTTTACGGACAGGCTAGGGATACGCAGTATTTT. It yields the protein CSVYGQARDTQYF.

The gene calls are TRBV2 and TRBJ1-5, with D hard to call. Trimming removed 3 bases at V and 11 bases at J, with 11 bases between. The germline CDR1 and CDR2 sequences are SNHLY and FYNNEI. CDR3 length: 12 residues. CDR3 DNA sequence: TGTGCCAGCAGTGACACGGGAGTTGCCCAGCATTTT. It codes for CASSDTGVAQHF.

The V call is TRBV15, the J call TRBJ2-3; D unresolved. The CDR3 runs 13 residues. Germline assignment: CDR1 LNHNV and CDR2 YYDKDF (reference sequence). Trimming took 8 bases from V and 2 from J, leaving 11 bases between them. The CDR3: CATRPQLTDTQYF. CDR3 nucleotides: TGTGCCACCCGGCCACAACTCACAGATACGCAGTATTTT.

The V and J genes are TRBV15 and TRBJ2-2, with D unclear. The germline CDR1 and CDR2 sequences are LNHNV and YYDKDF (reference sequence). This CDR3 has 11 amino acids. The V and J ends lost 1 base and 7 bases respectively, with 1 base between them. CDR3 sequence: CATSRGGELFF. CDR3 nucleotide sequence: TGTGCCACCAGCAGAGGCGGGGAGCTGTTTTTT.

The chain has TRBV7-2 and TRBJ1-1; 9 positions agree with TRBD1. Germline lookup yields CDR1 SGHTA and CDR2 FQGNSA. This CDR3 has 14 residues. The J segment lost 6 bases and the V segment lost 4 bases, leaving 6 bases of the junction unmatched. CDR3 nucleotides: TGTGCCAGCAGCTCCGGGACAGGGTATCCTGAAGCTTTCTTT. Protein sequence: CASSSGTGYPEAFF.

V usage is TRBV29-1 and J usage is TRBJ2-5; TRBD1 is a possible D gene (5 bases). CDR3 length: 13 residues. Trimming shortened V by 6 bases and J by 0 bases, and 11 bases separated the two germline ends. CDR1 is SQVTM, CDR2 ANQGSEA, per germline. CDR3 region: CSVGDSYQETQYF. CDR3 nucleotide sequence: TGCAGCGTAGGAGACAGTTACCAAGAGACCCAGTACTTC.

This clone was found a few times. The V gene is TRBV27, the J gene TRBJ1-1; TRBD1 matches 7 bases. Germline CDR1 MNHEY, CDR2 SMNVEV (reference sequence). V shed 5 bases, J shed 5 bases, and the junction held 8 bases outside the gene matches. The CDR3 covers 14 residues. The CDR3: CASSEYRGGTEAFF. CDR3 DNA sequence: TGTGCCAGCAGTGAATACAGGGGAGGGACTGAAGCTTTCTTT.

This clone was recorded a few times. This chain joins TRBV19 and TRBJ2-3; 9 bases are a match to TRBD2. The germline V gene has CDR1 LNHDA and CDR2 SQIVND (reference sequence). This CDR3 is built from 15 residues. The junction had 5 bases not matched to a gene; V was cut back by 5 bases and J by 2 bases. The DNA of the CDR3 is TGTGCCAGTAGTCTGGCGGGGGGGTTCACAGATACGCAGTATTTT. Translating it yields CASSLAGGFTDTQYF.

V gene TRBV29-1 combines with J gene TRBJ1-4; D unclear. CDR3 length: 12 amino acids. V gave up 6 bases and J gave up 4 bases, with 9 bases separating them. The germline CDR1 and CDR2 sequences are SQVTM and ANQGSEA. The CDR3 reads CSVKWGNEKLFF. The CDR3 nucleotides are TGCAGCGTCAAATGGGGTAATGAAAAACTGTTTTTT. Full variable domain (rest looked up from reference TRBV29-1 and TRBJ1-4): SAVISQKPSRDICQRGTSLTIQCQVDSQVTMMFWYRQQPGQSLTLIATANQGSEATYESGFVIDKFPISRPNLTFSTLTVSNMSPEDSSIYLCSVKWGNEKLFFGSGTQLSVL.

This chain links TRBV9 with TRBJ2-6; D gene ambiguous. From germline, CDR1 is SGDLS and CDR2 YYNGEE. CDR3 length equals 18 residues. V lost 5 bases, J lost 0 bases, and 18 bases lay in between. The CDR3 region is CASSFPMGPFSGANVLTF. The CDR3 region has the DNA TGTGCCAGCAGTTTCCCGATGGGTCCCTTCTCTGGGGCCAACGTCCTGACTTTC.

The J gene is TRBJ2-3, the V gene TRBV29-1; 8 bases match TRBD1. The CDR3 totals 13 residues. Germline V gene sequence: CDR1 SQVTM, CDR2 ANQGSEA. V was clipped by 3 bases and J by 4 bases; unmatched bases: 3. DNA of the CDR3: TGCAGCGTTGATGGACAGGGATCAGATACGCAGTATTTT. Translating it yields CSVDGQGSDTQYF.